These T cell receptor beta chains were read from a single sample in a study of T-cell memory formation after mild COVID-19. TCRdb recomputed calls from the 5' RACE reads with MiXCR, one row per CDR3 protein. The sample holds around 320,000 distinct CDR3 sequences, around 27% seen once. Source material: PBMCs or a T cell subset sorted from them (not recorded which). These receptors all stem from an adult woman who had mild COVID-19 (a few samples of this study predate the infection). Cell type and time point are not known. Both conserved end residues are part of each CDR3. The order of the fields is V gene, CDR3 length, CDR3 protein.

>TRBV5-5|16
CASRRVGTGERGELFF
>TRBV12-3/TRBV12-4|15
CASSFYGVGAGELFF
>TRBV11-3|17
CASSLGSRGGASDTQYF
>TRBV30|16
CAWSPLQVYSYNEQFF
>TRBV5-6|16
CASSLGSGVIQETQYF
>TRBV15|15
CATSREPMPTGELFF
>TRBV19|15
CASRRGTGLPYEQYF
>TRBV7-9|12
CASSKNNREQYF
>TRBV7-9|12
CASSVSSGSQFF
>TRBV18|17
CASSRPPTSGTTDTQYF
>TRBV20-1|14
CSARAGVPGYEQYF
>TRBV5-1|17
CASSRDTMSSSGNTIYF
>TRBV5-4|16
CASSRTSGRVVYEQYF
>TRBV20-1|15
CSARDPRGHGNTIYF
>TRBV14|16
CASSQKGPRLRGEAFF
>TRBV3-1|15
CASSKDWTGSYEQYF
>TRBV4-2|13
CASSLHLNTEAFF
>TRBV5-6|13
CASSKRRVYEQYF
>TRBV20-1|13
CSARVAGVHTQYF
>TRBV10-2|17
CASSTVDRQLYNSPLHF
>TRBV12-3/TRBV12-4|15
CASSPRTGPYYGYTF
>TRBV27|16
CASSFWETLYNSPLHF
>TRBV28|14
CASIGGTNYNEQFF
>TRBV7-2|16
CASSSRLAGGRDEQFF
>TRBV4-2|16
CASSQDLGLMNTEAFF
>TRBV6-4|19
CASSDRTSGRFLAKNIQYF
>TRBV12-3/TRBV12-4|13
CASKGQGFNEQFF
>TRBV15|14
CATSDSPTGYEQYF
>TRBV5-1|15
CASSLTLGGNTEAFF
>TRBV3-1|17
CASSLRNLGKMNTEAFF
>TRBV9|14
CASSVDTGWDEQFF
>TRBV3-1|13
CASSSTRNTEAFF
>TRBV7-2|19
CASSHIRWTGLAGGSEQYF
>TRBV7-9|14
CASSIGAREDTQYF
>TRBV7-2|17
CASSLAPLASSTDTQYF
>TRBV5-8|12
CASRFLANEQYF
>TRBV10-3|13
CAISDQGYQPQHF
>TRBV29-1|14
CSVEVGDRVGTQYF
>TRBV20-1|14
CSAPPPPYIGTQYF
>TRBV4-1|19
CASSHPPGLAGAYSYEQYF
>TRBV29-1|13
CSVRTSGAYEQYF
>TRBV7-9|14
CASSLVARSYEQYF
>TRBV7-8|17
CASSLVLGLADTDTQYF
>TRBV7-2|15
CASSLQAGSSYEQYF
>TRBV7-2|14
CASSRTAGTDTQYF
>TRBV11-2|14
CASSLGGVATEAFF
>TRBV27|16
CASSSRGQEGRETQYF
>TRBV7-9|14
CASSFWTGAGELFF
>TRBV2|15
CASRVAGAESYEQYF
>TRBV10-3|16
CAISESGGGAAETQYF
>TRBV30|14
CAWSVGALNQPQHF
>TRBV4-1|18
CASSQDSYSRPTQETQYF
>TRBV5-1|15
CASSLGGNSNQPQHF
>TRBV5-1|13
CASSAGGPYEQYF
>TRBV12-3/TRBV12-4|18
CASSLSPGTGGVYYEQYF
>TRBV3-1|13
CASSRGDRQPQHF
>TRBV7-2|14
CASSFGAGTDTQYF